The 5 T cell receptor beta chains given below trace back to one sample, sequenced in a study of blood T cells in healthy people across ages. For the second PCR, which ran for roughly 7 to 11 cycles, a sample-barcoded 5' primer and a J-beta primer mix were used. TCRdb passed the 5' RACE reads through MiXCR, listing each CDR3 protein once. The sample contains some 700,000 distinct CDR3 sequences, 22% of which appear only once. Sequencing input: blood. The receptors originated from a man between 65 and 85 years old in good health.

The chain joins TRBV5-1 to TRBJ2-5, with D perhaps TRBD1 (5 bases). Trimming cost V 8 bases and J 2 bases, with 13 bases left between them. CDR1 is SGHRS, CDR2 YFSETQ, per germline. The CDR3 sequence is 13 residues long. CDR3 loop: CASRQYRQETQYF. CDR3 nucleotides: TGCGCCAGTAGGCAGTACAGGCAAGAGACCCAGTACTTC.

This clonotype has just a few counts. CDR3 residues: CASSQDRVAIETQYF. DNA of the CDR3: TGCGCCAGCAGCCAAGATCGGGTCGCGATTGAGACCCAGTACTTC. V gene TRBV4-1 combines with J gene TRBJ2-5; D is uncertain. V dropped 0 bases and J dropped 5 bases, with 13 bases sitting between them. Germline assignment: CDR1 MGHRA and CDR2 YSYEKL. The CDR3 totals 15 residues.

This chain connects TRBV3-1 to TRBJ1-6; D unresolved. This CDR3 has 17 residues. Trimming pared 0 bases from V and 5 bases from J, leaving 14 bases between. Looked up from germline, CDR1 is LGHDT and CDR2 is YNNKEL (reference sequence). CDR3 sequence: CASSQDGWGRNNSPLHF. The CDR3 DNA sequence: TGTGCCAGCAGCCAAGATGGGTGGGGTAGAAATAATTCACCCCTCCACTTT. The complete variable domain, with remaining parts taken from reference TRBV3-1 and TRBJ1-6, reads DTAVSQTPKYLVTQMGNDKSIKCEQNLGHDTMYWYKQDSKKFLKIMFSYNNKELIINETVPNRFSPKSPDKAHLNLHINSLELGDSAVYFCASSQDGWGRNNSPLHFGNGTRLTVT.

This clonotype was found a few times. The CDR3 nucleotides read TGCAGTGCTAGACGGACAGGTCGTGATCAAGCTTTCTTT. It translates to CSARRTGRDQAFF. The J gene is TRBJ1-1, the V gene TRBV20-1; TRBD1 agrees at 7 bases. Germline V CDR1 and CDR2: DFQATT, SNEGSKA (reference sequence). This CDR3 has 13 amino acids. V lost 2 bases and J lost 9; bases outside the gene matches: 9.

This clonotype was found a few times. The chain couples TRBV5-4 to TRBJ2-5, with D possibly matching TRBD2 (6 bases). CDR3 length: 18 residues. V was shortened by 1 base and J by 1 base, with 20 bases between the two germline ends. CDR1 and CDR2 from the germline V gene are SGHNT and YYREEE (reference sequence). The CDR3 DNA sequence: TGTGCCAGCAGCTTGCGGTTGAGGGGAGGTGGGGGCCAAGAGACCCAGTACTTC. Its protein product is CASSLRLRGGGGQETQYF.